The 4 T cell receptor beta chains below all came from one sample that was sequenced in a study of CD8 T cells in Susac syndrome. It was with random hexamers that 0.5 to 1 ug RNA was reverse transcribed. TCRdb fed the immunoSEQ multiplex PCR reads into MiXCR, producing one record per CDR3 protein. The repertoire has hundreds of thousands of distinct CDR3 sequences, 70% to 90% of them found once; the top ten carry 0.21%. What was sequenced was CD8+ T cells from PBMCs. All receptors come from a human donor with multiple sclerosis.

CDR3: CASQPAEDPTYEQYF. In DNA, the CDR3 is TGTGCCAGCCAGCCCGCGGAAGACCCCACCTACGAGCAGTACTTC. This chain connects TRBV6-5 to TRBJ2-7; D is uncertain. This CDR3 has 15 residues. V lost 8 bases to trimming and J lost 2 bases, with 19 bases between them. CDR1 MNHEY and CDR2 SVGAGI come from the germline V gene.

The chain links TRBV6-2 or TRBV6-3 to TRBJ1-5; the D gene is possibly TRBD1 (5 bases). Germline V gene lookup returns CDR1 MNHEY and CDR2 SVGEGT. Trimming removed 1 base at V and 3 bases at J, with 13 bases between. The CDR3 length is 16 residues. The CDR3 loop is CASSYLTGHPNQPQHF. CDR3 nucleotides: TGTGCCAGCAGTTACTTAACAGGCCACCCCAATCAGCCCCAGCATTTT.

The chain uses TRBV12-3 or TRBV12-4 and TRBJ2-1; 10 nucleotides match TRBD2. The ends lost 6 bases at V and 3 bases at J; junction bases unmatched: 14. The CDR3 runs 18 residues. CDR3 in amino acids: CASRPPTSGTSDYNEQFF. In DNA form, the CDR3 reads TGTGCCAGCAGGCCCCCCACCTCCGGGACTAGCGACTACAATGAGCAGTTCTTC.

The rearrangement uses TRBV29-1 and TRBJ1-2, with 7 bases lining up with TRBD1. This CDR3 comprises 12 residues. J lost 3 bases, V lost 7 bases, and 5 bases had no gene match. Germline V gene data show CDR1 as SQVTM and CDR2 as ANQGSEA. CDR3 region: CSGTGADYGYTF. CDR3 in DNA: TGCAGCGGTACAGGGGCCGACTATGGCTACACCTTC.